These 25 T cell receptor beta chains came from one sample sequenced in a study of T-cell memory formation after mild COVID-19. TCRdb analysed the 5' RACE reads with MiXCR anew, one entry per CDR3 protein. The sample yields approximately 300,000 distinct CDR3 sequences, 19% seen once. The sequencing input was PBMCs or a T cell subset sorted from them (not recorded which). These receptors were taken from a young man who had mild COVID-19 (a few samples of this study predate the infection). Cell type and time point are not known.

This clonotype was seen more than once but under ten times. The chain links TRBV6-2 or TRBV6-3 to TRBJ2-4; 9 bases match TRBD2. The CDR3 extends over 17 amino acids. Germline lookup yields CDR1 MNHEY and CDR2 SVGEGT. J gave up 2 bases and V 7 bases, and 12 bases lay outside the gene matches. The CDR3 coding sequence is TGTGCCAGCACAACCCGCGGGGGGGCCGTGACCAAAAACATTCAGTACTTC. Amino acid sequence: CASTTRGGAVTKNIQYF.

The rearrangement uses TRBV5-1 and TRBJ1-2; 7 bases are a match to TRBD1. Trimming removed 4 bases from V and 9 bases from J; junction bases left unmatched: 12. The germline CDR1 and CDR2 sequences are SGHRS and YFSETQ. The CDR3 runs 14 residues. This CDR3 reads CASSPQTSTGSYTF. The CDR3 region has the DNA TGCGCCAGCAGCCCACAAACCTCGACAGGGAGCTACACCTTC.

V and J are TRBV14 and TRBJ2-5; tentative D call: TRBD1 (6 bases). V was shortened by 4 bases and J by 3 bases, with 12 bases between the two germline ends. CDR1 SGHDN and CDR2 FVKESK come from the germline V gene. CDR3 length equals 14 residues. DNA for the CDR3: TGTGCCAGCAGCCGGACCTACAGGGAAGAGACCCAGTACTTC. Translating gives CASSRTYREETQYF.

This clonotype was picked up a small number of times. The DNA for the CDR3 is TGCAGTGCTTTTCCAGGACAGCTCAATTCACCCCTCCACTTT. Translation gives CSAFPGQLNSPLHF. This chain uses TRBV20-1 with TRBJ1-6; perhaps TRBD1 as D (6 bases). The germline gives CDR1 DFQATT, CDR2 SNEGSKA (reference sequence). This CDR3 region has 14 residues. V was clipped by 5 bases and J by 7 bases, with 15 bases between them.

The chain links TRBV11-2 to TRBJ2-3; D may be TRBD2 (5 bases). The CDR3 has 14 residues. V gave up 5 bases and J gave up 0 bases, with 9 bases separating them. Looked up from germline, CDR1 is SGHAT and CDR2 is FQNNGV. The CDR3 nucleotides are TGTGCCAGCAGCCGGGTAGCGAGCACAGATACGCAGTATTTT. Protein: CASSRVASTDTQYF.

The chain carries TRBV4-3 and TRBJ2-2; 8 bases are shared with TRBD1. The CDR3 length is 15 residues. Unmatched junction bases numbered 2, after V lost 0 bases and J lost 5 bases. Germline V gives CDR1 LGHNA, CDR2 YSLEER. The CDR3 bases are TGCGCCAGCAGCCAAGAGACAGGGGCAACCGGGGAGCTGTTTTTT. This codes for CASSQETGATGELFF.

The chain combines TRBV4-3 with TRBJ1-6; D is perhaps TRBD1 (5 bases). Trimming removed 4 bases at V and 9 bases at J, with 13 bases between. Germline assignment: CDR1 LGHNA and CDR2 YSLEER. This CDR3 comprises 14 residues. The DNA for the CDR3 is TGCGCCAGCAGCCGGCAAGGGGCCGCTTCACCCCTCCACTTT. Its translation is CASSRQGAASPLHF.

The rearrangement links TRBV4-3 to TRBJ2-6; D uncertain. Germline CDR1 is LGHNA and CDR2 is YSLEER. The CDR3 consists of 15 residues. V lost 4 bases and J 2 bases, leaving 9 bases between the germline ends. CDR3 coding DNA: TGCGCCAGCAGCCGTTGGGCAGCTGGGGCCAACGTCCTGACTTTC. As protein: CASSRWAAGANVLTF.

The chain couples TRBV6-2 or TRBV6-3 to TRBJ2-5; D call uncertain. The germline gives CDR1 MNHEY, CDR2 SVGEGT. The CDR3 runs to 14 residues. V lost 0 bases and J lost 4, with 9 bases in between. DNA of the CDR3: TGTGCCAGCAGTTACTCCCAACTTACAGAGACCCAGTACTTC. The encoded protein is CASSYSQLTETQYF.

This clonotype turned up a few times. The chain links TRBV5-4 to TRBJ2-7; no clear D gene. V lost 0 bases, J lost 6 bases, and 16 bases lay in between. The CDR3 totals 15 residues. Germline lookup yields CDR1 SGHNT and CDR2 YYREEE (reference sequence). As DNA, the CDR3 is TGTGCCAGCAGCTTGGCCGTAGGGTCTTGGAGCGAGCAGTACTTC. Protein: CASSLAVGSWSEQYF.

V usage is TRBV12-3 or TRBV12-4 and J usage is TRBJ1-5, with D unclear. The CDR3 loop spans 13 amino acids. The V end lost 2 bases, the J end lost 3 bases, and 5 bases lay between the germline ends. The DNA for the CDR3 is TGTGCCAGCAGTTTATCGTTCAATCAGCCCCAGCATTTT. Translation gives CASSLSFNQPQHF.

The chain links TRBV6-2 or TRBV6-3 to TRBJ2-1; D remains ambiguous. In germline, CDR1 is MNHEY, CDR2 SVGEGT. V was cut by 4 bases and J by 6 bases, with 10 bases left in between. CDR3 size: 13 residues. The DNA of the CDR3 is TGTGCCAGCAGTTTAAACGCGGCCAATGAGCAGTTCTTC. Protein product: CASSLNAANEQFF.

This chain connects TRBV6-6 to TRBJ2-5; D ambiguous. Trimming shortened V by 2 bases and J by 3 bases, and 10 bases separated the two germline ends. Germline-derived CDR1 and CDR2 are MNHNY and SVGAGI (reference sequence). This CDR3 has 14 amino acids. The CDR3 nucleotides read TGTGCCAGCAGTTACCGCGCCGGAAAAGAGACCCAGTACTTC. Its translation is CASSYRAGKETQYF.

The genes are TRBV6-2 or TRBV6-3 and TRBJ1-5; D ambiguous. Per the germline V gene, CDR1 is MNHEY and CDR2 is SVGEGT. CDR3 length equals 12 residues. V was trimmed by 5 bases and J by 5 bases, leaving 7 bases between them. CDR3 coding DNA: TGTGCCAGCAGTACCTGGGATCAGCCCCAGCATTTT. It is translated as CASSTWDQPQHF.

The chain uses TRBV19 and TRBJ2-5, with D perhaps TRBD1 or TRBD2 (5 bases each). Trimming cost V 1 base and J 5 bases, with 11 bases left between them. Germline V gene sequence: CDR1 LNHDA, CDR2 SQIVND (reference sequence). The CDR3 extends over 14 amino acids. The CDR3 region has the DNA TGTGCCAGTAGTATAGGACGGGGCGCGGAGACCCAGTACTTC. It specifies CASSIGRGAETQYF.

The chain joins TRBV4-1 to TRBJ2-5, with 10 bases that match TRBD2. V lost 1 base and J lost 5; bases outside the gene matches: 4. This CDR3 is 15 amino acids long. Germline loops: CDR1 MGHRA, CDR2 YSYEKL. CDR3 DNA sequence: TGCGCCAGCAGCCAAGGAGCGGGGGGGCCCGAGACCCAGTACTTC. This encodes CASSQGAGGPETQYF.

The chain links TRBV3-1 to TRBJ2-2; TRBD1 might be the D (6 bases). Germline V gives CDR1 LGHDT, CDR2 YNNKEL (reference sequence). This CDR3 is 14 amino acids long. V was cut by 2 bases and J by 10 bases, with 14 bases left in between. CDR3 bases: TGTGCCAGCAGCCAACCAGGGGAAGTCTTGGAGCTGTTTTTT. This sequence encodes CASSQPGEVLELFF.

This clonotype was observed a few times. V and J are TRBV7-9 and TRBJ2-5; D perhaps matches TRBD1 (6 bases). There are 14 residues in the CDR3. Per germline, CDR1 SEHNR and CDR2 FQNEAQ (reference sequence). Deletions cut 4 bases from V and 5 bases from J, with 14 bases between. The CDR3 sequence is CASSSQGSEETQYF. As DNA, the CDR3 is TGTGCCAGCAGCTCACAGGGTTCGGAGGAGACCCAGTACTTC. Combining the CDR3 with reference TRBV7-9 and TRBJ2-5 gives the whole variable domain DTGVSQNPRHKITKRGQNVTFRCDPISEHNRLYWYRQTLGQGPEFLTYFQNEAQLEKSRLLSDRFSAERPKGSFSTLEIQRTEQGDSAMYLCASSSQGSEETQYFGPGTRLLVL.

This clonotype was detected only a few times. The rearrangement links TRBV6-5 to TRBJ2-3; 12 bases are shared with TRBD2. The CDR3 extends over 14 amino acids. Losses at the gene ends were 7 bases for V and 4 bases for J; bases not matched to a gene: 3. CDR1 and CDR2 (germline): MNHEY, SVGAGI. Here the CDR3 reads CASTSGGAADTQYF. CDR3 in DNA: TGTGCCAGCACTAGCGGGGGGGCCGCAGATACGCAGTATTTT.

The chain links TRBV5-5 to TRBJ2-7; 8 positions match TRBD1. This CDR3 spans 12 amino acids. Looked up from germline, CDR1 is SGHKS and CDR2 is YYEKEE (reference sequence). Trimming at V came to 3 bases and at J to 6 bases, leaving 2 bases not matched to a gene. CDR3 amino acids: CASSSTGGEQYV. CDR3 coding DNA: TGTGCCAGCAGCTCAACAGGGGGCGAGCAGTACGTC.

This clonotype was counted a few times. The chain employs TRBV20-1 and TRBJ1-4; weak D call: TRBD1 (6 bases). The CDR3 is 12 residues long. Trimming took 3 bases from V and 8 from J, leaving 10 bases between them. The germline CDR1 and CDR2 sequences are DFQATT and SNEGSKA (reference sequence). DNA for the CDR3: TGCAGTGCTAGCAGGGGTGAAGAAAAACTGTTTTTT. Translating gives CSASRGEEKLFF.

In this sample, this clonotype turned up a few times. This chain's CDR3 is CASSSRGEWPQHF. The CDR3, as DNA: TGTGCCAGCAGCTCTAGAGGAGAATGGCCCCAGCATTTT. V and J are TRBV5-8 and TRBJ1-5; D not certain. Germline V lookup: CDR1 SGHTS, CDR2 YDEGEE. The V end was cut by 3 bases, the J end by 9 bases, with 13 bases between. The CDR3 has 13 amino acids.

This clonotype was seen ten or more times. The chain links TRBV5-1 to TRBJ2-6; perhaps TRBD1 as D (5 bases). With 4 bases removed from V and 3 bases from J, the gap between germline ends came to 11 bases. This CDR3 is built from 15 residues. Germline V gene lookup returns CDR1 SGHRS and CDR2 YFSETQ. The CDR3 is CASSPQGNGANVLTF. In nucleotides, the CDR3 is TGCGCCAGCAGCCCCCAGGGTAATGGGGCCAACGTCCTGACTTTC.

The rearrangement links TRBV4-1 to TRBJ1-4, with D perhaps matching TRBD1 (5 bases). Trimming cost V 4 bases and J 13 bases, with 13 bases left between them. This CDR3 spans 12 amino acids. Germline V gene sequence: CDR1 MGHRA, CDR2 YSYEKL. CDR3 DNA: TGCGCCAGCAGCCGTAGTGGGGCGAGACTGTTTTTT. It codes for CASSRSGARLFF.

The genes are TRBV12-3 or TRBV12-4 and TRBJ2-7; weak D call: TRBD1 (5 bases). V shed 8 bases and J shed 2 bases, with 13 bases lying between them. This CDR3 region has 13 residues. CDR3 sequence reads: CASATGHPYEQYF. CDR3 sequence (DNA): TGTGCCAGCGCAACAGGACACCCCTACGAGCAGTACTTC.